This TCR beta chain was captured by sequencing in a study of blood T cells in healthy people across ages. Study-wide findings and caveats: One million T cells yielded diversity estimates that were considered underestimates.

Comments on this clonotype: What it binds is not known.

Together with a sample-barcoded 5' primer, a J-beta primer mix was included in a second PCR lasting roughly 6 to 12 cycles. Each cDNA molecule received a tag from a template-switch adaptor that had 12 random nucleotides. TCRdb re-analysed the 5' RACE reads in MiXCR, keeping a single row per CDR3 protein. The sample records about 570,000 distinct CDR3 sequences, approximately 26% being singletons. V lost 6 bases, J lost 6 bases, and 12 bases lay in between. This CDR3 is built from 12 residues. CDR1 ENHRY and CDR2 SYGVKD come from the germline V gene. The data also belong to a second study, concerning T cells of mothers and their children. Per that paper: The people who donated were three healthy Caucasian mothers and their six children. Second-round PCR products received sample barcodes and 2-4 random nucleotides from the M1S primer.

The chain combines TRBV10-3 with TRBJ2-7, with D possibly matching TRBD1 (6 bases). Source material: blood. The TCR originated in a boy under 10 years old in good health. The CDR3 loop is CAISLTGSEQYF. CDR3 coding DNA: TGTGCCATCAGCCTGACAGGCTCCGAGCAGTACTTC.